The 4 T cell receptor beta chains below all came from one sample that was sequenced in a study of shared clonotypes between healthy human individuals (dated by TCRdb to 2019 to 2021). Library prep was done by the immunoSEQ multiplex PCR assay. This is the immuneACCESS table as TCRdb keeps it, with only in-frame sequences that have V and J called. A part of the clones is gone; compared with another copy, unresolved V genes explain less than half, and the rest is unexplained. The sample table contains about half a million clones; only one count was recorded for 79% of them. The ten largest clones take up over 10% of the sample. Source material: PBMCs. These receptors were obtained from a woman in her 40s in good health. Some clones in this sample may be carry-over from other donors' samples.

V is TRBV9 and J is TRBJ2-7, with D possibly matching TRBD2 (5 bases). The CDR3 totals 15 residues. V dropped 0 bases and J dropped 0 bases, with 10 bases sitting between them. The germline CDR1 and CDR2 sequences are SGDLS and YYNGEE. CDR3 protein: CASSVGAGSSYEQYF. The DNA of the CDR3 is TGTGCCAGCAGCGTAGGGGCGGGCAGCTCCTACGAGCAGTACTTC.

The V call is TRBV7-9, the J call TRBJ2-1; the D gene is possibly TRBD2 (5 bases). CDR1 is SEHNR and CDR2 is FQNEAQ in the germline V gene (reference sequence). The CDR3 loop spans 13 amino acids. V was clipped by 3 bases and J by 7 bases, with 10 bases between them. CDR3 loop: CASSLGAENEQFF. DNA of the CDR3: TGTGCCAGCAGCTTGGGAGCGGAGAATGAGCAGTTCTTC.

The CDR3 bases are TGCAGTGCAGGACGCCGGGATGAGCAGTTCTTC. Amino acids: CSAGRRDEQFF. The chain has TRBV20-1 and TRBJ2-1; D unclear. This CDR3 contains 11 residues. Trimming shortened V by 6 bases and J by 8 bases, and 11 bases separated the two germline ends. Germline CDR1 and CDR2: DFQATT and SNEGSKA (reference sequence).

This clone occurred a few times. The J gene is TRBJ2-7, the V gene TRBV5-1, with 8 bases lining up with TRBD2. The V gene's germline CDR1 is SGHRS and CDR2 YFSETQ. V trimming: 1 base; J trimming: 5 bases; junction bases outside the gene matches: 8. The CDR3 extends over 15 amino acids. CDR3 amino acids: CASSLSSGGPHEQYF. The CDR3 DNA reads TGCGCCAGCAGCTTGTCGTCGGGAGGGCCCCACGAGCAGTACTTC. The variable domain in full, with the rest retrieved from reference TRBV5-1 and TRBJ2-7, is KAGVTQTPRYLIKTRGQQVTLSCSPISGHRSVSWYQQTPGQGLQFLFEYFSETQRNKGNFPGRFSGRQFSNSRSEMNVSTLELGDSALYLCASSLSSGGPHEQYFGPGTRLTVT.